The rows below give T cell receptor beta chains drawn from one sample of a study of T-cell reconstitution after alpha-beta-depleted transplantation in children. Using its own MiXCR run on the PCR reads, TCRdb lists one record per CDR3 protein. Counted here are about 980,000 distinct CDR3 sequences, about 30% occurring once; the ten biggest clones make up over 25%. Sequenced here: PBMCs, mostly from graft donor cells, sampled 360 days after TCRalphabeta/CD19-depleted stem cell transplant. Source of these receptors: a boy younger than two who had a stem cell transplant for SCID, so the T cells may come from the graft donor. The CDR3 runs from the conserved cysteine through the conserved F or W. A D gene is named only where the DNA matches it firmly. Clone size is shown for a subset of rows, as once, few, many or a class of expanded clone.

TRBV7-6	few	-	TRBJ1-1	CASSLMAWNTEAFF	TGTGCCAGCAGCTTAATGGCGTGGAACACTGAAGCTTTCTTT
TRBV12-3/TRBV12-4	few	-	TRBJ1-5	CASSLLDSPNQPQHF	TGTGCCAGCAGTTTATTAGATAGCCCCAATCAGCCCCAGCATTTT
TRBV29-1	-	-	TRBJ1-1	CSVTPPTGQAFF	TGCAGCGTGACCCCTCCGACGGGCCAAGCTTTCTTT
TRBV18	-	TRBD1	TRBJ2-7	CASSPVGQGNYEQYF	TGTGCCAGCTCACCGGTGGGACAGGGGAACTACGAGCAGTACTTC
TRBV20-1	-	TRBD1	TRBJ1-2	CSARTAGQGGNYGYTF	TGCAGTGCTAGGACTGCAGGCCAGGGGGGTAACTATGGCTACACCTTC
TRBV7-2	-	-	TRBJ2-5	CASSLRTAGRETQYF	TGTGCCAGCAGCTTGCGGACAGCCGGTAGAGAGACCCAGTACTTC
TRBV27	-	-	TRBJ2-3	CASSGVDRSDTQYF	TGTGCCAGCAGTGGGGTCGATAGGTCAGATACGCAGTATTTT
TRBV5-1	many	TRBD1	TRBJ2-2	CASCTGGNTGELFF	TGCGCCAGCTGTACAGGGGGTAACACCGGGGAGCTGTTTTTT
TRBV12-3/TRBV12-4	few	-	TRBJ2-7	CASRGIRGYEQYF	TGTGCCAGCAGGGGGATCCGAGGGTACGAGCAGTACTTC
TRBV9	few	TRBD2	TRBJ2-7	CASSVGLLAGIYEQYF	TGTGCCAGCAGCGTAGGGCTATTAGCGGGAATCTACGAGCAGTACTTC
TRBV20-1	few	-	TRBJ2-4	CSARGILAKNIQYF	TGCAGTGCTAGGGGCATCCTAGCCAAAAACATTCAGTACTTC
TRBV9	few	-	TRBJ2-3	CASNRRGTDTQYF	TGTGCCAGCAACCGGAGGGGAACAGATACGCAGTATTTT
TRBV20-1	few	-	TRBJ2-7	CSATPGTNEQYF	TGCAGTGCAACACCCGGGACAAACGAGCAGTACTTC
TRBV27	-	TRBD1	TRBJ1-1	CASRSRRQGKRWTEAFF	TGTGCCAGCCGGTCACGCCGACAGGGTAAAAGGTGGACTGAAGCTTTCTTT
TRBV6-5	few	TRBD1	TRBJ2-3	CASSFDRGQNTQYF	TGTGCCAGCAGTTTCGACAGGGGGCAAAATACGCAGTATTTT
TRBV6-2/TRBV6-3	-	TRBD2	TRBJ2-1	CASSFQLAGFTEQFF	TGTGCCAGCAGTTTCCAGCTAGCGGGTTTCACTGAGCAGTTCTTC
TRBV7-8	-	-	TRBJ1-3	CASSLGTPRNTIYF	TGTGCCAGCAGCCTCGGGACCCCGAGAAACACCATATATTTT
TRBV6-1	few	TRBD1	TRBJ2-2	CASSLHRTGNTGELFF	TGTGCCAGCAGTCTCCACCGGACAGGGAACACCGGGGAGCTGTTTTTT
TRBV7-9	-	TRBD1	TRBJ2-3	CASSSKGTVSTDTQYF	TGTGCCAGCAGCTCTAAGGGGACAGTCAGCACAGATACGCAGTATTTT
TRBV12-3/TRBV12-4	many	-	TRBJ2-7	CASSLLGSSYEQYF	TGCGCCAGCAGCTTGTTGGGGTCCTCCTACGAGCAGTACTTC
TRBV6-5	few	-	TRBJ1-3	CASSYLRQVPGNTIYF	TGTGCCAGCAGTTACCTTAGACAGGTCCCTGGAAACACCATATATTTT
TRBV5-1	-	-	TRBJ1-1	CASSSEPGRGAFF	TGCGCCAGCAGCTCTGAGCCGGGGCGAGGCGCTTTCTTT
TRBV4-1	few	-	TRBJ1-5	CASSQGVEVRNQPQHF	TGCGCCAGCAGCCAAGGGGTTGAAGTTCGCAATCAGCCCCAGCATTTT
TRBV11-2	-	-	TRBJ2-5	CASSLTGASEETQYF	TGTGCCAGCAGCTTAACCGGCGCTAGCGAAGAGACCCAGTACTTC
TRBV5-5	-	TRBD2	TRBJ2-7	CASSLVLAGRIYEQYF	TGTGCCAGCAGCTTGGTTTTAGCGGGGAGGATCTACGAGCAGTACTTC
TRBV7-3	-	-	TRBJ1-1	CASSLVPDAEAFF	TGTGCCAGCAGCTTAGTTCCAGACGCTGAAGCTTTCTTT
TRBV5-6	many	-	TRBJ2-1	CASSAGNEQFF	TGTGCCAGCAGCGCAGGGAATGAGCAGTTCTTC
TRBV7-6	few	-	TRBJ2-1	CASSSGIEQFF	TGTGCCAGCAGCTCCGGGATTGAGCAGTTCTTC
TRBV15	few	-	TRBJ2-1	CATSPRTLNSNEQFF	TGTGCCACCAGCCCCCGTACTCTTAACAGCAATGAGCAGTTCTTC
TRBV9	-	-	TRBJ1-1	CASSGGGALNTEAFF	TGTGCCAGCAGCGGAGGGGGGGCCCTGAACACTGAAGCTTTCTTT
TRBV29-1	few	TRBD2	TRBJ2-1	CSVGAGLADGNEQFF	TGCAGCGTTGGAGCGGGACTAGCGGACGGGAATGAGCAGTTCTTC
TRBV12-3/TRBV12-4	-	-	TRBJ2-7	CASSSPEAEQYF	TGTGCCAGCAGTTCCCCGGAGGCCGAGCAGTACTTC
TRBV5-1	-	TRBD2	TRBJ2-5	CASSYGTSGSYQETQYF	TGCGCCAGCAGCTACGGGACTAGCGGATCGTACCAAGAGACCCAGTACTTC
TRBV5-1	few	-	TRBJ2-4	CASSLALQSYSHLAKNIQYF	TGCGCCAGCAGCTTGGCCCTGCAGTCTTACTCCCATCTAGCCAAAAACATTCAGTACTTC
TRBV20-1	few	TRBD1	TRBJ2-7	CSARGGQGLVEQYF	TGCAGTGCTAGAGGGGGACAGGGATTGGTCGAGCAGTACTTC
TRBV5-6	-	-	TRBJ2-1	CASSTTLYSYNEQFF	TGTGCCAGCAGCACCACTTTATACTCCTACAATGAGCAGTTCTTC
TRBV12-3/TRBV12-4	few	-	TRBJ2-1	CASSPQLTSPDRF	TGTGCCAGCAGTCCCCAACTAACTAGTCCCGACCGATTC
TRBV28	-	-	TRBJ2-7	CASSYVGDTEQYF	TGTGCCAGCAGTTATGTCGGGGATACCGAGCAGTACTTC
TRBV19	-	-	TRBJ1-5	CATKGVHQPQHF	TGTGCCACCAAGGGGGTCCATCAGCCCCAGCATTTT
TRBV29-1	-	-	TRBJ2-3	CSVEDSNTQYF	TGCAGCGTTGAGGACAGTAATACGCAGTATTTT
TRBV9	few	-	TRBJ1-1	CASSVGPLLNTEAFF	TGTGCCAGCAGCGTAGGGCCCCTATTGAACACTGAAGCTTTCTTT
TRBV5-1	-	TRBD1	TRBJ2-3	CASSWTGDNGDTQYF	TGCGCCAGCAGCTGGACAGGGGATAATGGAGATACGCAGTATTTT
TRBV7-3	few	TRBD1	TRBJ1-1	CASSLRGQGVTEAFF	TGTGCCAGCAGCTTAAGGGGACAGGGCGTCACTGAAGCTTTCTTT
TRBV7-2	-	-	TRBJ2-2	CASSLVGGQINTGELFF	TGTGCCAGCAGCTTAGTGGGAGGTCAAATAAACACCGGGGAGCTGTTTTTT
TRBV4-2	few	-	TRBJ2-1	CASSPRVDRGHWSLTYNEQFF	TGTGCCAGCAGCCCTCGGGTCGATAGAGGTCATTGGTCTCTGACCTACAATGAGCAGTTCTTC
TRBV7-8	-	-	TRBJ2-7	CASSSEYYEQYF	TGTGCCAGCAGCTCCGAGTACTACGAGCAGTACTTC
TRBV28	few	-	TRBJ1-2	CASSSPGRGSPGYTF	TGTGCCAGCAGTTCGCCGGGCCGCGGGTCCCCCGGCTACACCTTC
TRBV12-3/TRBV12-4	few	-	TRBJ1-2	CASSPDTNYGYTF	TGTGCCAGCAGTCCTGATACTAACTATGGCTACACCTTC
TRBV5-1	once	-	TRBJ2-7	CASSLAAGTTYEQYF	TGCGCCAGCAGCTTGGCGGCAGGGACCACCTACGAGCAGTACTTC
TRBV20-1	-	-	TRBJ2-2	CSAPPWGTGELFF	TGCAGTGCCCCCCCGTGGGGCACCGGGGAGCTGTTTTTT
TRBV20-1	-	-	TRBJ1-6	CSANSRLRNSPLHF	TGCAGTGCCAATTCCAGGCTGAGGAATTCACCCCTCCACTTT
TRBV3-1	-	TRBD1	TRBJ1-1	CASSQDGTGGNTEAFF	TGTGCCAGCAGCCAAGATGGGACAGGGGGCAACACTGAAGCTTTCTTT
TRBV4-3	few	-	TRBJ2-1	CASSQEMGGRYEQFF	TGCGCCAGCAGCCAAGAGATGGGGGGCCGGTATGAGCAGTTCTTC
TRBV20-1	few	-	TRBJ1-6	CSARDDGEGSPLHF	TGCAGTGCTAGAGATGATGGCGAGGGTTCACCCCTCCACTTT
TRBV6-1	-	-	TRBJ2-7	CASSPFTSGEQYF	TGTGCCAGCAGTCCCTTTACAAGCGGCGAGCAGTACTTC